The 23 T cell receptor beta chains given below trace back to one sample, sequenced in a study of T cell responses to AZD1222 COVID-19 vaccine. The protocol was immunoSEQ multiplex PCR, while the TCRdb copy is restricted to in-frame clones and leaves out a portion. The data hold some 95,000 clones, with approximately 89% observed a single time. This sample comprised peripheral blood, obtained on day 0 of MenACWY control vaccination. The receptors stem from an adult in good health.

This clone was seen once. This sequence joins TRBV5-4 and TRBJ1-1; no firm D call. The V gene lost 6 bases and the J gene lost 11 bases, with 20 bases spanning the gap. Germline lookup yields CDR1 SGHNT and CDR2 YYREEE (reference sequence). The CDR3 sequence is 13 residues long. The CDR3 DNA sequence: TGTGCCAGCACCATTGGATTGAGAACCCAGGCTTTCTTT. This codes for CASTIGLRTQAFF.

The chain couples TRBV5-4 to TRBJ1-6; D gene uncertain. CDR3 size: 14 residues. Germline lookup yields CDR1 SGHNT and CDR2 YYREEE (reference sequence). V shed 2 bases and J shed 1 base, with 4 bases lying between them. CDR3 in DNA: TGTGCCAGCAGCTTCGGTTCCTATAATTCACCCCTCCACTTT. It translates to CASSFGSYNSPLHF.

The chain is built from TRBV7-9 and TRBJ1-1; possible D gene TRBD1, 5 bases. The CDR3 is 12 residues long. Germline assignment: CDR1 SEHNR and CDR2 FQNEAQ (reference sequence). Trimming stripped 11 bases from V and 6 bases from J, with 16 bases between. CDR3: CARYLGVPEAFF. Here the CDR3 DNA reads TGTGCCCGCTACCTGGGGGTACCTGAAGCTTTCTTT.

This chain joins TRBV13 and TRBJ1-5; D is uncertain. Per the germline V gene, CDR1 is PRHDT and CDR2 is FYEKMQ (reference sequence). The CDR3 extends over 15 amino acids. The V end lost 0 bases, the J end lost 2 bases, and 8 bases lay between the germline ends. CDR3 protein: CASSLGGEGNQPQHF. As DNA, the CDR3 is TGTGCCAGCAGCTTAGGTGGAGAAGGCAATCAGCCCCAGCATTTT.

The chain combines TRBV20-1 with TRBJ1-2, with D perhaps matching TRBD1 (5 bases). Germline V gene sequence: CDR1 DFQATT, CDR2 SNEGSKA (reference sequence). Trimming took 3 bases from V and 5 from J, leaving 19 bases between them. This CDR3 contains 15 residues. CDR3 sequence: CSASDGGAGRYGYTF. DNA for the CDR3: TGCAGTGCTAGTGATGGAGGGGCAGGGAGGTATGGCTACACCTTC.

The chain couples TRBV4-2 to TRBJ1-4; D remains unclear. CDR3 size: 15 residues. V shed 2 bases and J shed 8 bases, with 15 bases lying between them. Germline V gene sequence: CDR1 LGHNA, CDR2 YNFKEQ. The CDR3 loop reads CASSQNRHATEKLFF. The CDR3 DNA is TGTGCCAGCAGCCAAAACCGACACGCGACGGAAAAACTGTTTTTT.

This clone has a single count. V is TRBV6-5 and J is TRBJ2-5; D possibly corresponds to TRBD2 (6 bases). Germline CDR1 and CDR2: MNHEY and SVGAGI. The CDR3 spans 14 residues. V was cut by 2 bases and J by 0 bases, with 7 bases left in between. The CDR3 here is CASSYRDYQETQYF. DNA for the CDR3: TGTGCCAGCAGTTACCGGGACTACCAAGAGACCCAGTACTTC.

The rearrangement uses TRBV30 and TRBJ1-6; 11 bases are shared with TRBD1. Trimming removed 2 bases from V and 12 bases from J; junction bases left unmatched: 6. Looked up from germline, CDR1 is GTSNPN and CDR2 is SVGIG (reference sequence). The CDR3 spans 14 residues. This CDR3 is CAWSRDRGRGPLHF. The CDR3 region has the DNA TGTGCCTGGAGTAGGGACAGGGGGAGAGGACCCCTCCACTTT.

This clone has a single count. The chain couples TRBV12-3 or TRBV12-4 to TRBJ1-5; D unclear. This CDR3 has 13 residues. The V and J ends lost 4 bases and 3 bases respectively, with 7 bases between them. CDR3 nucleotides: TGTGCCAGCAGTTGGGGTGACAATCAGCCCCAGCATTTT. As protein: CASSWGDNQPQHF.

This chain uses TRBV19 with TRBJ2-5; D is unclear. V was trimmed by 1 base and J by 4 bases, leaving 13 bases between them. CDR1 is LNHDA and CDR2 is SQIVND in the germline V gene (reference sequence). CDR3 length: 15 residues. The CDR3 region is CASSIGGVARETQYF. The CDR3 nucleotides are TGTGCCAGTAGTATAGGTGGAGTAGCCCGAGAGACCCAGTACTTC.

This rearrangement joins TRBV11-2 to TRBJ2-2; no clear D gene. CDR3 length: 13 amino acids. CDR1 SGHAT and CDR2 FQNNGV come from the germline V gene. Trimming took 0 bases from V and 8 from J, leaving 7 bases between them. The CDR3 sequence is CASSLDGPGELFF. The CDR3 region has the DNA TGTGCCAGCAGCTTAGATGGGCCAGGGGAGCTGTTTTTT. Drawing the rest from reference TRBV11-2 and TRBJ2-2, the complete variable domain is EAGVAQSPRYKIIEKRQSVAFWCNPISGHATLYWYQQILGQGPKLLIQFQNNGVVDDSQLPKDRFSAERLKGVDSTLKIQPAKLEDSAVYLCASSLDGPGELFFGEGSRLTVL.

This clone was detected only a few times. V gene TRBV2 combines with J gene TRBJ1-5; possibly TRBD1 for D (6 bases). Germline V CDR1 and CDR2: SNHLY, FYNNEI. The CDR3 extends over 16 amino acids. The V gene lost 1 base and the J gene lost 7 bases, with 17 bases spanning the gap. Here the CDR3 reads CASSEGPSGVGQPQHF. For the CDR3, the DNA is TGTGCCAGCAGTGAAGGCCCCTCAGGGGTAGGACAGCCCCAGCATTTT.

This chain connects TRBV4-2 to TRBJ1-5, with D hard to call. CDR1 LGHNA and CDR2 YNFKEQ come from the germline V gene. The CDR3 sequence is 15 residues long. Trimming removed 0 bases at V and 2 bases at J, with 8 bases between. DNA for the CDR3: TGTGCCAGCAGCCAAGACGAGGGAGGCAATCAGCCCCAGCATTTT. Protein sequence: CASSQDEGGNQPQHF.

V gene TRBV9 combines with J gene TRBJ2-2, with D unclear. The V gene's germline CDR1 is SGDLS and CDR2 YYNGEE. The CDR3 runs to 14 residues. V was cut by 2 bases and J by 0 bases, with 5 bases left in between. CDR3 sequence: CASSVGPNTGELFF. DNA of the CDR3: TGTGCCAGCAGCGTCGGACCGAACACCGGGGAGCTGTTTTTT.

The rearrangement uses TRBV30 and TRBJ1-6; the D gene is possibly TRBD1 (6 bases). This CDR3 has 13 residues. Germline CDR1 and CDR2: GTSNPN and SVGIG (reference sequence). V shed 4 bases and J shed 10 bases, with 14 bases lying between them. The CDR3 DNA sequence: TGTGCCTGGAAACTGATGGGGGCCTCACCCCTCCACTTT. It translates to CAWKLMGASPLHF.

The gene calls are TRBV30 and TRBJ1-5, with D perhaps TRBD1 (6 bases). This CDR3 contains 13 residues. Germline loops: CDR1 GTSNPN, CDR2 SVGIG (reference sequence). The V end lost 2 bases, the J end lost 4 bases, and 9 bases lay between the germline ends. The CDR3 protein is CAWSHQGNQPQHF. CDR3 coding DNA: TGTGCCTGGAGTCACCAGGGGAATCAGCCCCAGCATTTT.

The chain joins TRBV27 to TRBJ2-3; possible D gene TRBD1, 5 bases. The ends were cut back, 4 bases at V and 2 bases at J, with 7 bases in the middle. This CDR3 is 13 amino acids long. Per germline, CDR1 MNHEY and CDR2 SMNVEV (reference sequence). CDR3 DNA: TGTGCCAGCAGTTGGGGCCCCACAGATACGCAGTATTTT. Translating gives CASSWGPTDTQYF.

CDR3 amino acids: CASSLDRPGRSRYNEQFF. In DNA, the CDR3 is TGTGCCAGCAGCTTAGATAGGCCAGGAAGGAGCAGATACAATGAGCAGTTCTTC. The chain uses TRBV11-3 and TRBJ2-1, with D uncertain. CDR3 length equals 18 residues. V shed 0 bases and J shed 4 bases, with 19 bases lying between them. Germline-derived CDR1 and CDR2 are SGHNT and YENEEA.

V usage is TRBV18 and J usage is TRBJ1-2; weak D call: TRBD1 (5 bases). The V end was cut by 3 bases, the J end by 4 bases, with 18 bases between. The CDR3 totals 16 residues. Germline lookup yields CDR1 KGHSH and CDR2 LQKENI. The CDR3 region is CASSPADRSPVYGYTF. The CDR3 DNA reads TGTGCCAGCTCACCCGCCGACAGATCTCCGGTCTATGGCTACACCTTC.

The chain uses TRBV3-1 (or the pseudogene TRBV3-2) and TRBJ1-6; 7 nucleotides align to TRBD1. This CDR3 is built from 15 residues. Trimming cost V 5 bases and J 7 bases; bases outside gene matches: 8. From germline, CDR1 is LGHDT and CDR2 YNNKEL (reference sequence). CDR3 amino acids: CASSARGTENSPLHF. The CDR3 nucleotides read TGTGCCAGCAGCGCCCGGGGGACAGAAAATTCACCCCTCCACTTT.

The chain recombines TRBV29-1 with TRBJ2-7; TRBD1 agrees at 9 bases. The CDR3 is 15 residues long. CDR1 is SQVTM, CDR2 ANQGSEA, per germline. V gave up 1 base and J gave up 2 bases; unmatched junction bases: 6. CDR3 in DNA: TGCAGCGTTGAAGGGTGGACAGGGGTTGCCTACGAGCAGTACTTC. Protein sequence: CSVEGWTGVAYEQYF.

The CDR3 region has the DNA TGTGCCAGCAGCTTGGGACGGGCTTACGATGAGCAGTTCTTC. Translating gives CASSLGRAYDEQFF. The chain links TRBV7-2 to TRBJ2-1; D may correspond to TRBD1 or TRBD2 (5 bases each). Trimming removed 3 bases at V and 8 bases at J, with 14 bases between. This CDR3 spans 14 amino acids. CDR1 is SGHTA, CDR2 FQGNSA, per germline.

The V and J genes are TRBV7-9 and TRBJ2-7, with 9 nucleotides matching TRBD1. Germline assignment: CDR1 SEHNR and CDR2 FQNEAQ (reference sequence). The trim removed 6 bases at V and 1 base at J, leaving 4 bases unmatched. CDR3 length: 14 amino acids. This chain's CDR3 is CASRRTGASYEQYF. Here the CDR3 DNA reads TGTGCCAGCAGAAGGACAGGGGCTTCCTACGAGCAGTACTTC. The variable domain in full, completed from reference TRBV7-9 and TRBJ2-7, reads DTGVSQNPRHKITKRGQNVTFRCDPISEHNRLYWYRQTLGQGPEFLTYFQNEAQLEKSRLLSDRFSAERPKGSFSTLEIQRTEQGDSAMYLCASRRTGASYEQYFGPGTRLTVT.